The rows below give T cell receptor beta chains drawn from one sample of a study of cytomegalovirus exposure and HLA in healthy donors. Using immunoSEQ multiplex PCR, the repertoire was profiled, and TCRdb retains in-frame clones only, with some absent. The sample shows around 130,000 clones, around 9% of them seen only once. The sample taken for sequencing was PBMCs. The origin of the receptors is a man in his forties in good health and CMV-seronegative. The CDR3 runs from the conserved cysteine through the conserved F or W. D genes are given only for firm matches. A clone size is listed for some rows: how often the clone was seen (once, few, many), or a class if it is expanded.

few	14	TRBJ1-5	TRBD1	TRBV18	TGTGCCAGCTCGTCGGGACAGGCCAATCAGCCCCAGCATTTT	CASSSGQANQPQHF
-	18	TRBJ2-3	TRBD2	TRBV7-3	TGTGCCAGCAGCCCGCTAGCGGGGGCAGGAGGTGGCACAGATACGCAGTATTTT	CASSPLAGAGGGTDTQYF
-	15	TRBJ2-5	TRBD1	TRBV11-2	TGTGCCAGCAGCTTAGGGACAGGGGGCTTCGAGACCCAGTACTTC	CASSLGTGGFETQYF
few	14	TRBJ1-5	-	TRBV5-4	TGTGCCAGCAGCTCACACGATAGCAATCAGCCCCAGCATTTT	CASSSHDSNQPQHF
-	13	TRBJ1-1	-	TRBV6-5	TGTGCCAGCTCATGGGCGGGGAACACTGAAGCTTTCTTT	CASSWAGNTEAFF
-	14	TRBJ2-7	TRBD1	TRBV7-2	TGTGCCAGCAGCGGAGACAGGGTTTCGCAAGAGCAGTACTTC	CASSGDRVSQEQYF
-	16	TRBJ2-5	TRBD1	TRBV7-3	TGTGCCAGCAGCTCCGGTCCCGGGACAGGGCAAGAGACCCAGTACTTC	CASSSGPGTGQETQYF
-	15	TRBJ1-5	-	TRBV4-3	TGCGCCAGCAGCCAAGATTTGAGGACTCGGCAGCCCCAGCATTTT	CASSQDLRTRQPQHF
-	14	TRBJ1-6	-	TRBV19	TGTGCCAGTAGCGAGGGACATTATAATTCACCCCTCCACTTT	CASSEGHYNSPLHF
few	12	TRBJ2-7	-	TRBV30	TGTGCCTGGAGCTTTACAGAATACGAGCAGTACTTC	CAWSFTEYEQYF
few	16	TRBJ1-2	-	TRBV9	TGTGCCAGCAGCGTAGCCCCTACAGGGCTCGACTATGGCTACACCTTC	CASSVAPTGLDYGYTF
-	14	TRBJ1-5	-	TRBV19	TGTGCCAGTACATTGGCGGGGAACAATCAGCCCCAGCATTTT	CASTLAGNNQPQHF
-	16	TRBJ2-3	TRBD2	TRBV5-1	TGCGCCAGCAGCTTCGGTGCGGGGGGCTTCACAGATACGCAGTATTTT	CASSFGAGGFTDTQYF
few	15	TRBJ1-6	-	TRBV30	TGTGCCTGGAGTGTACGCAGGGAGGGAAATTCACCCCTCCACTTT	CAWSVRREGNSPLHF
-	16	TRBJ2-6	-	TRBV7-9	TGTGCCAGCAGCCCTCCCCTTAGCTCTGGGGCCAACGTCCTGACTTTC	CASSPPLSSGANVLTF
few	16	TRBJ2-3	TRBD2	TRBV19	TGTGCCAGTAGTACCTTTAGCGGGGGCATTCCAGATACGCAGTATTTT	CASSTFSGGIPDTQYF
few	16	TRBJ1-1	TRBD1	TRBV5-1	TGCGCCAGCAGCATTGGACAGGGAACCTTCGACACTGAAGCTTTCTTT	CASSIGQGTFDTEAFF
few	18	TRBJ2-1	-	TRBV6-1	TGTGCCAGCAGTGAGGCGGGGGCCCTTACTGCCCCCTACAATGAGCAGTTCTTC	CASSEAGALTAPYNEQFF
few	14	TRBJ2-1	-	TRBV2	TGTGCCAGCAGAAGACGGGATTCGGGCAATGAGCAGTTCTTC	CASRRRDSGNEQFF
-	15	TRBJ1-1	-	TRBV7-8	TGTGCCAGCAGCTTACAGGGGAAGGTGAACACTGAAGCTTTCTTT	CASSLQGKVNTEAFF
-	15	TRBJ2-1	TRBD2	TRBV11-3	TGTGCCAGCAGCCTAGGAGCGGGGGGGTTCGATGAGCAGTTCTTC	CASSLGAGGFDEQFF
many	15	TRBJ1-6	-	TRBV7-2	TGTGCCAGCAGCGGGGGCGCCCGGGGTTATTCACCCCTCCACTTT	CASSGGARGYSPLHF
few	14	TRBJ2-3	-	TRBV7-9	TGTGCCAGCACCGAACTAATCCTGGTGGGTACGCAGTATTTT	CASTELILVGTQYF
few	14	TRBJ2-7	-	TRBV5-6	TGTGCCAGCAGCTCCATTCCTAGGACCTACGAGCAGTACTTC	CASSSIPRTYEQYF
once	14	TRBJ1-4	-	TRBV5-5	TGTGCCAGCAGCTTGAGGGCAGGGGATGAAAAACTGTTTTTT	CASSLRAGDEKLFF
-	13	TRBJ1-2	TRBD1	TRBV27	TGTGCCAGCAGTGCGGGACAGTACTATGGCTACACCTTC	CASSAGQYYGYTF
few	14	TRBJ1-4	-	TRBV4-3	TGCGCCAGCAGCTCTAGGGGGATAGGTGAAAAACTGTTTTTT	CASSSRGIGEKLFF
-	17	TRBJ1-2	TRBD1	TRBV5-3	TGTGCCAGAAGCTTGACAGGGGGCTTGGGGTGGTACTATGGCTACACCTTC	CARSLTGGLGWYYGYTF
few	13	TRBJ2-5	TRBD2	TRBV7-2	TGTGCCAGCAGCCGGGGGGGTCAAGAGACCCAGTACTTC	CASSRGGQETQYF
-	15	TRBJ2-2	-	TRBV5-1	TGCGCCAGCAGCTTGGCAGGGAAGAACACCGGGGAGCTGTTTTTT	CASSLAGKNTGELFF
-	16	TRBJ2-7	TRBD2	TRBV6-6	TGTGCCAGCAGGCCCACTAGCGGGGGCCGGTCCTACGAGCAGTACTTC	CASRPTSGGRSYEQYF
-	15	TRBJ2-2	-	TRBV5-1	TGCGCCAGCAGCTTGTGGGTCAGGTCCACCGGGGAGCTGTTTTTT	CASSLWVRSTGELFF
-	16	TRBJ2-1	-	TRBV11-2	TGTGCCAGCAGCCGCCTAGCAATTGGGTCCTACAATGAGCAGTTCTTC	CASSRLAIGSYNEQFF
-	13	TRBJ1-2	-	TRBV5-4	TGTGCCAGCAGCTTAGACAGCCTCTATGGCTACACCTTC	CASSLDSLYGYTF
-	14	TRBJ1-5	-	TRBV6-1	TGTGCCAGCAGTGGGGGCAGGGTGGGTCAGCCCCAGCATTTT	CASSGGRVGQPQHF
few	16	TRBJ2-2	TRBD1	TRBV11-2	TGTGCCAGCAGTTCCGGACAGGGCGCGAACACCGGGGAGCTGTTTTTT	CASSSGQGANTGELFF
-	18	TRBJ2-6	-	TRBV27	TGTGCCAGCAGTTTGCGAGGTTTAGGTCTCGGAGAGGCCAACGTCCTGACTTTC	CASSLRGLGLGEANVLTF
-	14	TRBJ2-3	TRBD2	TRBV5-8	TGTGCCAGTGAAGCGGGGGGGCTTACAGATACGCAGTATTTT	CASEAGGLTDTQYF
-	13	TRBJ1-6	-	TRBV6-1	TGTGCCAGCAGTGGGGGTGCGGGGGCACCCCTCCACTTT	CASSGGAGAPLHF
-	15	TRBJ2-7	TRBD2	TRBV9	TGTGCCAGCAGTCCGACTAGCGGGGACTCCTACGAGCAGTACTTC	CASSPTSGDSYEQYF
few	13	TRBJ2-7	-	TRBV5-1	TGCGCCAGCAGCTTGGCCGGCTCCTACGAGCAGTACTTC	CASSLAGSYEQYF